This T cell receptor beta chain comes out of a study of radiation and T cells in renal cell carcinoma. Overall study results and limits: Top tumor clonotypes rose in blood 2 weeks post-radiation, then contracted.

Assay used: immunoSEQ multiplex PCR; TCRdb lists only in-frame clones, some missing. The sample yields about 160,000 clones, about 87% seen once. This CDR3 region has 19 residues. Trimming took off 0 bases at V and 0 bases at J, with 21 bases between the two ends. Germline values: CDR1 SGDLS, CDR2 YYNGEE. Time point indicated: baseline pretreatment blood. Described treatment: 15 Gy SBRT to primary tumor, nephrectomy 4 weeks later. A word on this clone: The antigen is undetermined.

Sequenced material: blood, taken from a patient whose treatment included radiotherapy and nephrectomy. This chain joins TRBV9 and TRBJ2-5; D may be TRBD1 or TRBD2 (7 bases each). The clonotype originates from a woman aged 65 to 85 with renal cell carcinoma. Here the CDR3 DNA reads TGTGCCAGCAGCGTAGCTACGGGAACAGGGGCGGGGGACCAAGAGACCCAGTACTTC. Its protein product is CASSVATGTGAGDQETQYF.